A selection of T cell receptor beta chains follows, all from one sample in a study of blood T cell repertoires in COVID-19. Profiling relied on immunoSEQ multiplex PCR, and the TCRdb table lists in-frame clones only, not all of them. In the table there are about 350,000 clones, almost 90% of which are singletons. The sequencing sample was made of PBMCs or T cells enriched from blood (not recorded which). These receptors were taken from a woman between 25 and 40 years old who had been exposed to COVID-19. Each CDR3 is given with its conserved first and last residue.

V gene	J gene	CDR3 protein
TRBV5-1	TRBJ1-3	CASSLEAVRPGNTIYF
TRBV10-3	TRBJ1-6	CAIPPSRGTYNSPLHF
TRBV28	TRBJ1-1	CASSKLQVLVTEAFF
TRBV10-3	TRBJ2-7	CASGGTSSYEQYF
TRBV27	TRBJ2-1	CASSSLAGGPLNEQFF
TRBV19	TRBJ2-7	CASTVWAGGVYEQYF
TRBV11-2	TRBJ1-1	CASSNQGFAEAFF
TRBV5-8	TRBJ2-5	CASSLGLAGPLQETQYF
TRBV28	TRBJ1-6	CASTPGTGGNSPLHF
TRBV7-9	TRBJ2-7	CASSPPNKGAAEQYF
TRBV3-1/TRBV3-2	TRBJ2-5	CASSQGTSKETQYF
TRBV27	TRBJ1-4	CASRTRQGILFF
TRBV4-2	TRBJ2-1	CASSEEGAGGGSYNEQFF
TRBV12-5	TRBJ2-7	CASGPQSSGDTYEQYF
TRBV10-3	TRBJ2-7	CAISESGTYEQYF
TRBV14	TRBJ1-1	CASSHQGVGTEAFF
TRBV27	TRBJ2-1	CASSMGGRNYNEQFF
TRBV3-1/TRBV3-2	TRBJ2-2	CASSHGGVPGELFF
TRBV6-4	TRBJ1-2	CASSSGSNYGYTF
TRBV24-1	TRBJ2-7	CATSDPYSEGPYEQYF
TRBV25-1	TRBJ1-3	CASSRGRGNTIYF
TRBV28	TRBJ1-2	CASSSTGPYGYTF
TRBV19	TRBJ1-3	CASRQTGGNTIYF
TRBV18	TRBJ1-1	CASSPDRENTEAFF
TRBV7-9	TRBJ1-6	CASSPQGSGFPLHF
TRBV19	TRBJ2-1	CASSSPQAGDSEQFF
TRBV2	TRBJ1-1	CASSRTENTEAFF
TRBV2	TRBJ1-1	CASNRQDPNTEAFF
TRBV20-1	TRBJ2-1	CSASGLAGRYNEQFF
TRBV28	TRBJ1-2	CASSQGGRTYGYTF
TRBV5-3	TRBJ1-3	CARSVRTGNSGNTIYF